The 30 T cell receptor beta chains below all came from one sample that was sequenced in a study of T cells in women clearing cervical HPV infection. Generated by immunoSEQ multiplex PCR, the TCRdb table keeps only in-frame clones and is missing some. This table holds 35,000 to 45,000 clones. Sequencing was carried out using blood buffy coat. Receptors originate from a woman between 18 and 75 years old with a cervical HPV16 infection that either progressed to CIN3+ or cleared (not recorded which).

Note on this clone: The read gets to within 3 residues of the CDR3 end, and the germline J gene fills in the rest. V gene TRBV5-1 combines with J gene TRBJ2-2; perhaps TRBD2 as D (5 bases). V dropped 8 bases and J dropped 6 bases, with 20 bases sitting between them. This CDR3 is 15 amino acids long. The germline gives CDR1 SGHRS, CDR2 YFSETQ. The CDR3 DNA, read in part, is TGCGCCAGTTTGACCGGGGAGTGGTATCCCGGGGAG. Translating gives CASLTGEWYPGE. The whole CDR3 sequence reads CASLTGEWYPGELFF.

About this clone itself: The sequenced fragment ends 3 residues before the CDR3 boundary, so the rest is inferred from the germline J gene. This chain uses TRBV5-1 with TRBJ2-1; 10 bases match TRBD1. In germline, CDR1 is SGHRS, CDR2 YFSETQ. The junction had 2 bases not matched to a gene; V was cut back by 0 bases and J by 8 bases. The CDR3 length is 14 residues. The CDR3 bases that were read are TGCGCCAGCAGCTTGGAGGACAGGGGGGATGAG. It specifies CASSLEDRGDE. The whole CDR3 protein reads CASSLEDRGDEQFF.

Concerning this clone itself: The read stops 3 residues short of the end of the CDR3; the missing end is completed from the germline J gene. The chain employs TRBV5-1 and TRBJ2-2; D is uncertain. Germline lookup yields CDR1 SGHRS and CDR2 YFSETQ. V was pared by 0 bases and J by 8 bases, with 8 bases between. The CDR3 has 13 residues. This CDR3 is CASSLGEGGELFF. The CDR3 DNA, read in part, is TGCGCCAGCAGCTTGGGAGAAGGGGGGGAG.

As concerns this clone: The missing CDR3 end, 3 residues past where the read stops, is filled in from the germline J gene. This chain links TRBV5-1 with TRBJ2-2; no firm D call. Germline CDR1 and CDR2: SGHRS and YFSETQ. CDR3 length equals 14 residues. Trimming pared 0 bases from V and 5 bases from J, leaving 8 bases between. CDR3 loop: CASSLEGHTGELFF. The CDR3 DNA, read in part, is TGCGCCAGCAGCTTGGAAGGTCATACCGGGGAG.

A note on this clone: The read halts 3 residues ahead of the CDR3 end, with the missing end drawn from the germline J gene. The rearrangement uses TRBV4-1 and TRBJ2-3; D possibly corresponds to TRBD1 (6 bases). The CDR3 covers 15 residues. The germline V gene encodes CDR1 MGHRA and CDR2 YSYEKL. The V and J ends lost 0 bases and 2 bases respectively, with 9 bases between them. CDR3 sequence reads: CASSQDGGLTDTQYF. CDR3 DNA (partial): TGCGCCAGCAGCCAAGATGGGGGCCTCACAGATACG.

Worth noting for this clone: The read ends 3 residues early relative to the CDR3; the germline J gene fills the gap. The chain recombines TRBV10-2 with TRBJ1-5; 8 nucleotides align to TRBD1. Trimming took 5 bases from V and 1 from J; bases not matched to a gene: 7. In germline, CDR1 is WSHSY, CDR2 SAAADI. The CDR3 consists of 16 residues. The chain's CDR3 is CASSPDRASSNQPQHF. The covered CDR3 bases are TGCGCCAGCAGTCCGGACAGGGCGAGCAGCAATCAGCCC.

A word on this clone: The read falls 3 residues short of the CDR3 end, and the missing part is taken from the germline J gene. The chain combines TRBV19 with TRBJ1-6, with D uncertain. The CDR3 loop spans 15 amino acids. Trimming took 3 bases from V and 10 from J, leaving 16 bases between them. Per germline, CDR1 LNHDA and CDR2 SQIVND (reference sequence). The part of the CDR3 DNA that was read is TGTGCCAGTAGTATCCTTTTGACTTCGGCCTCACCC. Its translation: CASSILLTSASP. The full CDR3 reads CASSILLTSASPLHF.

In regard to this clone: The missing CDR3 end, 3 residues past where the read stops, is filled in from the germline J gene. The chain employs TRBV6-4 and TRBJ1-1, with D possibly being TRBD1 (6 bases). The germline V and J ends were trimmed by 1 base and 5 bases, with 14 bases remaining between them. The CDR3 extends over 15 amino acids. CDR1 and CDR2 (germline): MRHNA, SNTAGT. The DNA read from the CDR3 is TGTGCCAGCAGTGACTTCCCCGGGGGGCCGACTGAA. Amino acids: CASSDFPGGPTE. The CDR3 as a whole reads CASSDFPGGPTEAFF.

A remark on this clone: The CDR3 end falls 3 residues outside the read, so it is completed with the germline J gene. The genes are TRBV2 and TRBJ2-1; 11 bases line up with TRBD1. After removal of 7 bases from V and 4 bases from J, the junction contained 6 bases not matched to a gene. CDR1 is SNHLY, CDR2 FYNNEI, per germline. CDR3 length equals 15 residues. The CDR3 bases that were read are TGTGCCAGCAAAAATCGGGACAGGGGGTACAATGAG. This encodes CASKNRDRGYNE. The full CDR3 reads CASKNRDRGYNEQFF.

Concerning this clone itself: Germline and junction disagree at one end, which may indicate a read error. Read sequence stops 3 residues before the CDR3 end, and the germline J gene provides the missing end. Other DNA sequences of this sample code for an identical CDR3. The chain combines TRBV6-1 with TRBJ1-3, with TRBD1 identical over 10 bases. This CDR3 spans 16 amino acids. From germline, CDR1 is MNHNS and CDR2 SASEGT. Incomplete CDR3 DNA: TGTGCCAGCAGTGAACCGGGACAGGGGATTGGAAACACG. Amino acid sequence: CASSEPGQGIGNT. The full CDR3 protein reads CASSEPGQGIGNTIYF.

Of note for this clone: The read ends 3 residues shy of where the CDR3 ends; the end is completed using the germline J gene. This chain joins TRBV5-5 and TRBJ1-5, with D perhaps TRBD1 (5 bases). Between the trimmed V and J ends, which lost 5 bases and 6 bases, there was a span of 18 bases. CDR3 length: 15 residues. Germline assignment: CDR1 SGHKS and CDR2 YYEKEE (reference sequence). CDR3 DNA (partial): TGTGCCAGCAGTCGTACGGACACTGAGGTTCAGCCC. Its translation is CASSRTDTEVQP. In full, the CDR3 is CASSRTDTEVQPQHF.

Partial CDR3 DNA: TGCGCCAGCAGCCACCCAGCGGGGAGGGCAGATACG. As protein: CASSHPAGRADT. From start to end, the CDR3 is CASSHPAGRADTQYF. The chain recombines TRBV4-1 with TRBJ2-3; 7 bases match TRBD2. The sequenced fragment ends 3 residues before the CDR3 boundary, so the rest is inferred from the germline J gene. Looked up from germline, CDR1 is MGHRA and CDR2 is YSYEKL. CDR3 length: 15 amino acids. V lost 3 bases to trimming and J lost 4 bases; unmatched junction nucleotides: 7.

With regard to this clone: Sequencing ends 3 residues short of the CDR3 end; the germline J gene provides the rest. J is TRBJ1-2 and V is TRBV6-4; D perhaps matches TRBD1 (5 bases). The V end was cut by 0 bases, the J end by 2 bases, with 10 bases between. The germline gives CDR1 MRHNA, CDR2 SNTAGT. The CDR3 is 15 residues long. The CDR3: CASSDSGGKNYGYTF. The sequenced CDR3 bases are TGTGCCAGCAGTGACTCGGGGGGGAAGAACTATGGC.

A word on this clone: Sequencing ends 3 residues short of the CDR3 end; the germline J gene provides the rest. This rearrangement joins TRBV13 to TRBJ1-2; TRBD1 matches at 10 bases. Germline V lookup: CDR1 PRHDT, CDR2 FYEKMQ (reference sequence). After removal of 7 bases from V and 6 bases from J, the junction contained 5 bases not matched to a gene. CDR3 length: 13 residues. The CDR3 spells CASNMGTGDGYTF. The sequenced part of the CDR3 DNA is TGTGCCAGCAATATGGGGACAGGGGATGGC.

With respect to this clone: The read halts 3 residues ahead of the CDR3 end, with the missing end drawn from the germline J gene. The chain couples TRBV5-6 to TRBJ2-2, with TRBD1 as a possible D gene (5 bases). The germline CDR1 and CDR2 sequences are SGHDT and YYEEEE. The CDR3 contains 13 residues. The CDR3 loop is CASSEGDNEKLFF. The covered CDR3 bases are TGTGCCAGCAGCGAAGGGGATAATGAAAAG.

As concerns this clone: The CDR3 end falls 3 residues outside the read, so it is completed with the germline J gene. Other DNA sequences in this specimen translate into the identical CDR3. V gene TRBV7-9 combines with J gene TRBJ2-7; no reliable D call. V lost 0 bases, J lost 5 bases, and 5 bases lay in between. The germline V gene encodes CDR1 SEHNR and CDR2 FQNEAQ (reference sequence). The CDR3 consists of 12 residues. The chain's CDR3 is CASSLARDEQYF. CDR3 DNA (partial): TGTGCCAGCAGCTTAGCGCGTGACGAG.

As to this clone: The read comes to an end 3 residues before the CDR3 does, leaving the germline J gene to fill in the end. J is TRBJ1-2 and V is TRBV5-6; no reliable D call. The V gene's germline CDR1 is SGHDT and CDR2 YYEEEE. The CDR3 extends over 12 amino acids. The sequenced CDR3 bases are TGTGCCAGCAGCCCATCGGTAGGGGGC. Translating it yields CASSPSVGG. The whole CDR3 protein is CASSPSVGGYTF.

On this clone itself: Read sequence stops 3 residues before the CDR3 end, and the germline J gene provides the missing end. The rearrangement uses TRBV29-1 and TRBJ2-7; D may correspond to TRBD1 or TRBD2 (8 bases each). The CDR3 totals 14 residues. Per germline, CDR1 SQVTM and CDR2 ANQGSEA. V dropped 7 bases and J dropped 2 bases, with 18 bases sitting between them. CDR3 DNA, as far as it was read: TGCAGCGCACGGGAGGGGACAGGAGCCTACGAG. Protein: CSAREGTGAYE. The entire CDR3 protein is CSAREGTGAYEQYF.

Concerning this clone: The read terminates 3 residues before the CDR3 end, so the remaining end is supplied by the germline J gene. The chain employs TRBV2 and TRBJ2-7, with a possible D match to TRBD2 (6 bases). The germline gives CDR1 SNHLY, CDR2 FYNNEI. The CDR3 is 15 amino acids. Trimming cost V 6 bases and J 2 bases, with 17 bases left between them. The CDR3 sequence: CASSEPGLSTYEQYF. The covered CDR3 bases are TGTGCCAGCAGCGAACCGGGACTCTCTACCTACGAG.

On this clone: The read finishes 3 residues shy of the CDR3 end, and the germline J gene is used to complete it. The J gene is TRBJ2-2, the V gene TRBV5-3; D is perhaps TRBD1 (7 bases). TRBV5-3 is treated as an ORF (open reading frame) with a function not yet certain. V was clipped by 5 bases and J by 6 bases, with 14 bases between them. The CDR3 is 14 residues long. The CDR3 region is CARREGATSGELFF. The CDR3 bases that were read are TGTGCCAGAAGGGAGGGGGCAACCTCCGGGGAG.

The covered CDR3 bases are TGCGCCAGCAGCTTGGGACAGCCTAGTACCTACAATGAG. Translating it yields CASSLGQPSTYNE. The complete CDR3 sequence is CASSLGQPSTYNEQFF. J is TRBJ2-1 and V is TRBV5-1; D possibly corresponds to TRBD1 (5 bases). Read coverage stops 3 residues before the CDR3 terminus; the germline J gene supplies the remainder. The length of the CDR3 is 16 residues. V was shortened by 0 bases and J by 2 bases, with 12 bases between the two germline ends. Germline loops: CDR1 SGHRS, CDR2 YFSETQ. The variable domain in full, with the rest retrieved from reference TRBV5-1 and TRBJ2-1, is KAGVTQTPRYLIKTRGQQVTLSCSPISGHRSVSWYQQTPGQGLQFLFEYFSETQRNKGNFPGRFSGRQFSNSRSEMNVSTLELGDSALYLCASSLGQPSTYNEQFFGPGTRLTVL.

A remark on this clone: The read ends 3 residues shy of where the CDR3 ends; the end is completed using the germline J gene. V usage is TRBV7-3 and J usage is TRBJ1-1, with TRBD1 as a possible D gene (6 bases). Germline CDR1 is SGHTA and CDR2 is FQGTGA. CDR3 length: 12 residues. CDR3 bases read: TGTGCCAGCAGCGAGGGGGTTAGGGAA. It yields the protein CASSEGVRE. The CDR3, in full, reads CASSEGVREAFF.

This CDR3 reads CASRKGLSYGYTF. The CDR3 DNA, read in part, is TGCGCCAGCAGGAAAGGGCTGAGCTATGGC. This chain joins TRBV5-1 and TRBJ1-2; no reliable D call. From the germline J gene comes the end of the CDR3, since the read stops 3 residues before it. Germline lookup yields CDR1 SGHRS and CDR2 YFSETQ. CDR3 length equals 13 residues. Deletions cut 5 bases from V and 4 bases from J, with 12 bases between.

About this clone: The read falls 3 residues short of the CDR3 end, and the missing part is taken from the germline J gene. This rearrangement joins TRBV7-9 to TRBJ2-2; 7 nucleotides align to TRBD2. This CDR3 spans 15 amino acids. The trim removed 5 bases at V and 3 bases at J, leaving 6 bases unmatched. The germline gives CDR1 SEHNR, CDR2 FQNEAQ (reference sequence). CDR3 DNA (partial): TGTGCCAGCAGCGGGGGGGGGAAGGACACCGGGGAG. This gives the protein CASSGGGKDTGE. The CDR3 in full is CASSGGGKDTGELFF.

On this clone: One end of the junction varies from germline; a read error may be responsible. The CDR3: CATSITGGYSYTF. The part of the CDR3 DNA that was read is TGTGCCACCAGCATCACAGGGGGCTATAGC. This chain uses TRBV15 with TRBJ1-2; 9 positions match TRBD1. With the read ending 3 residues before the CDR3 end, the germline J gene is used to fill in that end. The CDR3 has 13 residues. Per the germline V gene, CDR1 is LNHNV and CDR2 is YYDKDF (reference sequence).

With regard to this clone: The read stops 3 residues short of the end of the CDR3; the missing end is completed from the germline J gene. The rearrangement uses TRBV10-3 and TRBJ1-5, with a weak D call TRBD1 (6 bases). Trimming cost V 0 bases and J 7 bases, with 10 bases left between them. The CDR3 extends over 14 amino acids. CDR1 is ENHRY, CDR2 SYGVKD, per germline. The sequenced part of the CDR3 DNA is TGTGCCATCAGTGAGTCACAGGGTGAGCAGCCC. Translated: CAISESQGEQP. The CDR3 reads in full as CAISESQGEQPQHF.

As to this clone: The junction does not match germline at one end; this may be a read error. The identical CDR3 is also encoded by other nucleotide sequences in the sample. CDR3 residues: CASSSVGGEGNTIYF. The sequenced CDR3 bases are TGTGCCAGCAGCTCAGTGGGGGGAGAAGGAAACACA. The rearrangement uses TRBV7-9 and TRBJ1-3; D possibly corresponds to TRBD1 (5 bases). The read ends 3 residues shy of where the CDR3 ends; the end is completed using the germline J gene. The CDR3 is made up of 15 amino acids. Germline V lookup: CDR1 SEHNR, CDR2 FQNEAQ (reference sequence).

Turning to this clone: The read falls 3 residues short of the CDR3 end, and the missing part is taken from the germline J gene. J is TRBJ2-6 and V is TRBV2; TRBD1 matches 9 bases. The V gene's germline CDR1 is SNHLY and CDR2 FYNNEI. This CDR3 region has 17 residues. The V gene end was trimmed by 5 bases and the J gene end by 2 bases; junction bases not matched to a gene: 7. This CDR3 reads CASSSGTGMPGANVLTF. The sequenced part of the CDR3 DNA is TGTGCCAGCAGTTCCGGGACAGGGATGCCTGGGGCCAACGTC.

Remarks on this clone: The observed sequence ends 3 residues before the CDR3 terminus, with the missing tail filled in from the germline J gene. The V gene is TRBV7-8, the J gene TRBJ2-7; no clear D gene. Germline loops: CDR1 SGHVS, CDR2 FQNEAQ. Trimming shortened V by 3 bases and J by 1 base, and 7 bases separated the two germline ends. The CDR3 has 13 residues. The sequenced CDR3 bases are TGTGCCAGCAGCTTCGAGGTTTCCTACGAG. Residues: CASSFEVSYE. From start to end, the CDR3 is CASSFEVSYEQYF.

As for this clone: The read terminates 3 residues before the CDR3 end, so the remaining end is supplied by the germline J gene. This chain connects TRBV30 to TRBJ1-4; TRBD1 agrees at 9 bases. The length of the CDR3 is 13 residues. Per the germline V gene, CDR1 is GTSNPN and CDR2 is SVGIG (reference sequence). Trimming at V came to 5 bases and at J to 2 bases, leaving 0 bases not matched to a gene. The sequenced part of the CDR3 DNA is TGTGCCTGGGGGACAGGGACTAATGAAAAA. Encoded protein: CAWGTGTNEK. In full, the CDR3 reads CAWGTGTNEKLFF.